This is a list of T cell receptor beta chains from one sample in a study of Ad26.COV2.S vaccination and SARS-CoV-2 variants. Only in-frame clones appear in the TCRdb table, and some are missing; sequencing was by immunoSEQ multiplex PCR. The table has roughly 500,000 clones, around nine tenths seen once. The sample consisted of peripheral blood, taken in a trial of Ad26.COV2.S vaccine versus placebo. All receptors come from a person between 18 and 59 years old who received the Ad26.COV2.S COVID-19 vaccine or a placebo. Each CDR3 is given with its conserved first and last residue. D genes are given only for firm matches. The listing skips clone size in some rows; elsewhere it reads once, few, many or a size class.

>TRBV30|TRBD1|NA|TRBJ1-3|14
TGTGCCTGGAGCGCCCGTGACAGGGGGAACACCATATATTTT
CAWSARDRGNTIYF
>TRBV6-5|NA|NA|TRBJ1-3|15
TGTGCCAGCAGTTACGGCAAGATATCTGGAAACACCATATATTTT
CASSYGKISGNTIYF
>TRBV18|NA|NA|TRBJ1-5|15
TGTGCCAGCTCGCTCAATGGCGCTAGCAATCAGCCCCAGCATTTT
CASSLNGASNQPQHF
>TRBV2|NA|NA|TRBJ1-1|14
TGTGCCAGCAGTGGGGCTCTATTCGGCACTGAAGCTTTCTTT
CASSGALFGTEAFF
>TRBV5-1|TRBD2|NA|TRBJ2-7|15
TGCGCCAGCAGCTTGTTACCGGGAGGGTCCTACGAGCAGTACTTC
CASSLLPGGSYEQYF
>TRBV5-4|NA|NA|TRBJ1-2|14
TGTGCCAGCAGCTTGGCGAGACAGAACTATGGCTACACCTTC
CASSLARQNYGYTF
>TRBV15|NA|once|TRBJ2-7|15
TGTGCCACCAGCAGCCCCACCAATGCCGCCTACGAGCAGTACTTC
CATSSPTNAAYEQYF
>TRBV21-1|NA|NA|TRBJ2-2|17
TGTGCCAGCAGCCCCCGGCCGACTAGCGGGAGGGCCGGGGAGCTGTTTTTT
CASSPRPTSGRAGELFF
>TRBV9|NA|NA|TRBJ1-1|14
TGTGCCAGCAGCCACCGGGGGGAGGGCACTGAAGCTTTCTTT
CASSHRGEGTEAFF
>TRBV28|NA|NA|TRBJ2-7|13
TGTGCCAGCACCCTCGACACCACCTACGAGCAGTACTTC
CASTLDTTYEQYF
>TRBV5-4|NA|NA|TRBJ2-5|14
TGTGCCAGCAGCTTGGCGGCAATGAAAGAGACCCAGTACTTC
CASSLAAMKETQYF
>TRBV20-1|NA|NA|TRBJ2-5|14
TGCAGTGCTAGTGGACTTCGGCAGGGAGAGACCCAGTACTTC
CSASGLRQGETQYF
>TRBV7-2|TRBD2|NA|TRBJ2-5|16
TGTGCCAGCAGCCCCCCCCCTACTAGCGGGGCACAGGCCCAGTACTTC
CASSPPPTSGAQAQYF
>TRBV5-6|TRBD2|NA|TRBJ2-7|16
TGTGCCAGCAGCCCTAACCTAGCGGGAGGAGGCTACGAGCAGTACTTC
CASSPNLAGGGYEQYF
>TRBV11-2|NA|few|TRBJ2-7|12
TGTGCCAGCAGCTTCGGTGTTTACGAGCAGTACTTC
CASSFGVYEQYF
>TRBV7-2|NA|NA|TRBJ2-3|19
TGTGCCAGCAGCTCAGATATCTTAGCCAGGGGACGGAGCACAGATACGCAGTATTTT
CASSSDILARGRSTDTQYF
>TRBV6-1|NA|NA|TRBJ2-2|12
TGTGCCAGCAGTGACAGTACCGGGGAGCTGTTTTTT
CASSDSTGELFF
>TRBV24-1|NA|few|TRBJ2-7|14
TGTGCCACCAGCTCCGGATCGGGGTGGAACGAGCAGTACTTC
CATSSGSGWNEQYF
>TRBV10-3|TRBD2|NA|TRBJ2-1|15
TGTGCCATCAGTGAGACGGGGGGGAGGCGGGATGAGCAGTTCTTC
CAISETGGRRDEQFF
>TRBV28|NA|NA|TRBJ2-7|13
TGTGCCAGCAGTAGAGCACCGCCCTACGAGCAGTACTTC
CASSRAPPYEQYF
>TRBV6-5|TRBD1|NA|TRBJ2-7|12
TGTGCCAGCAGAAATACAGGGGGCGAGCAGTACTTC
CASRNTGGEQYF
>TRBV5-4|NA|NA|TRBJ1-2|15
TGTGCCAGCAGCTTGGAAGGCGTCCCTAACTATGGCTACACCTTC
CASSLEGVPNYGYTF
>TRBV19|NA|NA|TRBJ2-1|12
TGTGCCAGTAGTTCACGAAACAATGAGCAGTTCTTC
CASSSRNNEQFF
>TRBV4-2|NA|NA|TRBJ2-1|16
TGTGCCAGCAGCCCTAGGGCGGCTAGCTCCTACAATGAGCAGTTCTTC
CASSPRAASSYNEQFF
>TRBV24-1|TRBD2|once|TRBJ2-7|13
TGTGCCACCAGACTAGCGGGAAACTACGAGCAGTACTTC
CATRLAGNYEQYF
>TRBV4-3|NA|NA|TRBJ1-2|15
TGCGCCAGCAGCCAAGGGTTGGGGGTGAGCTATGGCTACACCTTC
CASSQGLGVSYGYTF
>TRBV27|NA|once|TRBJ2-5|13
TGTGCCAGCAGTTTAATGGATGGGGAGACCCAGTACTTC
CASSLMDGETQYF
>TRBV7-2|TRBD2|NA|TRBJ2-7|14
TGTGCCAGCAGCCCCCGACTAGCGGCTGGGGAGCAGTACTTC
CASSPRLAAGEQYF
>TRBV7-3|NA|NA|TRBJ1-1|14
TGTGCCAGCAGCTTAAGTCCGGGGATCACTGAAGCTTTCTTT
CASSLSPGITEAFF
>TRBV18|NA|NA|TRBJ1-1|15
TGTGCCAGCTCACCACCGATCGTGGGTCTCACTGAAGCTTTCTTT
CASSPPIVGLTEAFF
>TRBV13|NA|NA|TRBJ1-5|13
TGTGCCAGCAGCTTAGATGTTGGTCAGCCCCAGCATTTT
CASSLDVGQPQHF
>TRBV19|NA|NA|TRBJ1-3|15
TGTGCCAGCGAAGACAGTTCCCCCCCTGGAAACACCATATATTTT
CASEDSSPPGNTIYF
>TRBV28|NA|NA|TRBJ1-6|12
TGTGCCAGCGAAAGGGTAGGCTCACCCCTCCACTTT
CASERVGSPLHF
>TRBV13|NA|few|TRBJ2-7|13
TGTGCCAGCAGCCCCCGTACAGGGCGCGAGCAGTACTTC
CASSPRTGREQYF
>TRBV6-2/TRBV6-3|NA|NA|TRBJ1-5|14
TGTGCCAGCAGTTACGAAGCAGGACTTCAGCCCCAGCATTTT
CASSYEAGLQPQHF
>TRBV30|NA|NA|TRBJ1-2|17
TGTGCCTGGATAGTGGGGACCGCTGGTTGGAGCAACTATGGCTACACCTTC
CAWIVGTAGWSNYGYTF
>TRBV28|NA|NA|TRBJ2-1|17
TGTGCCAGCAGTTTATGGTCACAGGGAAAATCGGGCAATGAGCAGTTCTTC
CASSLWSQGKSGNEQFF
>TRBV2|TRBD2|NA|TRBJ2-3|16
TGTGCCAGCAGAGGCTCGACTAGCGGGAGTGTGTATACGCAGTATTTT
CASRGSTSGSVYTQYF
>TRBV27|TRBD1|NA|TRBJ1-6|16
TGTGCCAGCAGACTAACAGGGGGCTCCTATAATTCACCCCTCCACTTT
CASRLTGGSYNSPLHF
>TRBV29-1|TRBD2|NA|TRBJ2-1|13
TGCAGCACCGCCAGCGGGAGGGCCAGTGAGCAGTTCTTC
CSTASGRASEQFF
>TRBV14|TRBD2|NA|TRBJ2-3|16
TGTGCCAGCAGCCCGGGACTAGCGGGATTCACAGATACGCAGTATTTT
CASSPGLAGFTDTQYF
>TRBV4-3|TRBD1|NA|TRBJ2-2|16
TGCGCCAGCAGCCCAGACAGGGGAGGTGGCACCGGGGAGCTGTTTTTT
CASSPDRGGGTGELFF
>TRBV12-5|NA|NA|TRBJ2-1|12
TGTGCTAGTGGTTTGGACGATAATGAGCAGTTCTTC
CASGLDDNEQFF
>TRBV28|TRBD1|NA|TRBJ2-4|15
TGTGCCAGCAGCCGAGGGACAGATCACAAAAACATTCAGTACTTC
CASSRGTDHKNIQYF
>TRBV19|NA|NA|TRBJ1-2|15
TGTGCCAGTAAAGAAAGTCGGGGGCTGAACTATGGCTACACCTTC
CASKESRGLNYGYTF
>TRBV30|NA|NA|TRBJ1-4|16
TGTGCCTGGAGTGCATCGAAGGTGGGGGCTAATGAAAAACTGTTTTTT
CAWSASKVGANEKLFF
>TRBV5-1|TRBD1|few|TRBJ1-3|14
TGCGCCAGCAGCTCGACAGGGGCTGGAAACACCATATATTTT
CASSSTGAGNTIYF
>TRBV5-7|NA|NA|TRBJ2-7|12
TGTGCCAGCAGCTTCGGAGTCGGTGAGCAGTACTTC
CASSFGVGEQYF
>TRBV5-4|NA|few|TRBJ1-4|13
TGTGCCAGCAGCTTCGGGGGGGATGAAAAACTGTTTTTT
CASSFGGDEKLFF
>TRBV5-1|NA|NA|TRBJ1-1|12
TGCGCCAGCAGCTTTTCGAACACTGAAGCTTTCTTT
CASSFSNTEAFF
>TRBV7-6|NA|NA|TRBJ2-7|13
TGTGCCAGCAGCCCCGATCGGGGAAGCGAGCAGTACTTC
CASSPDRGSEQYF
>TRBV5-1|NA|few|TRBJ1-2|15
TGCGCCAGCAGCTTGGGAGGGGCCAATGACTATGGCTACACCTTC
CASSLGGANDYGYTF
>TRBV27|TRBD2|once|TRBJ2-1|19
TGTGCCAGCAGCACACTCGGGACTAGCGGGAGAGGCACCTACAATGAGCAGTTCTTC
CASSTLGTSGRGTYNEQFF
>TRBV5-1|TRBD1|NA|TRBJ1-2|15
TGCGCCAGCAGCTTGACAGGGGGCGCAGGGCATGGCTACACCTTC
CASSLTGGAGHGYTF
>TRBV15|TRBD2|NA|TRBJ2-1|15
TGTGCCACCAGCCCCCGACTAGCGGGGACCAATGAGCAGTTCTTC
CATSPRLAGTNEQFF
>TRBV5-1|TRBD1|once|TRBJ1-1|16
TGCGCCAGCAGCTTGCGACCGGGACAGGGATTCACTGAAGCTTTCTTT
CASSLRPGQGFTEAFF
>TRBV10-1|NA|NA|TRBJ1-1|14
TGCGCCAGCAGGGACGGAAGGGGTGGTACTGAAGCTTTCTTT
CASRDGRGGTEAFF
>TRBV18|TRBD1|NA|TRBJ1-6|15
TGTGCCAGCTCACCAGACAGGGGGCGTGAATCACCCCTCCACTTT
CASSPDRGRESPLHF
>TRBV19|TRBD2|once|TRBJ2-1|15
TGTGCCAGTACTGCCGGGACTAGCGTTTCCAATGAGCAGTTCTTC
CASTAGTSVSNEQFF